The 3 T cell receptor beta chains below were found in one sample sequenced in a study of shared clonotypes between healthy human individuals. Naive-designated CD8 cells lacked CD45RO, were positively enriched for CCR7, and omitted terminally differentiated effector memory CD45RA+ cells. TCRdb's table, derived via immunoSEQ multiplex PCR, lists solely in-frame clones and lacks some. The sample holds about 2 million clones, about 95% seen once. The sample comprised naive CD8+ T cells sorted from blood. These receptors all stem from a man between 18 and 29 years old in good health.

V is TRBV4-2 and J is TRBJ1-1; tentatively, D is TRBD1 (6 bases). The CDR3 runs to 16 residues. V shed 2 bases and J shed 2 bases, with 15 bases lying between them. CDR1 and CDR2 (germline): LGHNA, YNFKEQ. The CDR3 bases are TGTGCCAGCAGCCAAACTCCTGGGGGCCCTAACACTGAAGCTTTCTTT. Amino acid sequence: CASSQTPGGPNTEAFF.

V gene TRBV5-6 combines with J gene TRBJ1-1; D uncertain. The length of the CDR3 is 16 residues. The germline V gene has CDR1 SGHDT and CDR2 YYEEEE. V dropped 4 bases and J dropped 0 bases, with 16 bases sitting between them. This CDR3 is CASSPRVEPMNTEAFF. The CDR3 bases are TGTGCCAGCAGCCCTCGGGTCGAGCCAATGAACACTGAAGCTTTCTTT.

The chain links TRBV5-1 to TRBJ1-6, with a tentative D call TRBD1 (5 bases). The germline V and J ends were trimmed by 4 bases and 10 bases, with 15 bases remaining between them. Germline V lookup: CDR1 SGHRS, CDR2 YFSETQ. The CDR3 covers 14 residues. The CDR3 is CASSPLEGLSPLHF. The CDR3 bases are TGCGCCAGCAGCCCCCTTGAGGGGCTGTCACCCCTCCACTTT. Full variable domain (remainder filled in from reference TRBV5-1 and TRBJ1-6): KAGVTQTPRYLIKTRGQQVTLSCSPISGHRSVSWYQQTPGQGLQFLFEYFSETQRNKGNFPGRFSGRQFSNSRSEMNVSTLELGDSALYLCASSPLEGLSPLHFGNGTRLTVT.